This TCR beta chain came from a study of T cell responses to AZD1222 COVID-19 vaccine. The study's findings and limits: Scientists sampled the repertoires only once the peak T cell response had passed. Clonal diversity was possibly underestimated, and the donors were mostly white British, with more females.

After removal of 0 bases from V and 1 base from J, the junction contained 1 base not matched to a gene. The germline V gene has CDR1 MNHEY and CDR2 SMNVEV (reference sequence). The CDR3 loop spans 15 amino acids. Pooled together were second doses at about 4 or about 12 weeks. With respect to this clone: As yet, its antigen is unknown.

The repertoire was sequenced with immunoSEQ multiplex PCR; TCRdb's copy has only in-frame clones and lacks some. The repertoire holds some 110,000 clones, with around 83% as singletons. V is TRBV27 and J is TRBJ2-7; 9 nucleotides align to TRBD1. The sequence came from an adult who received the AZD1222 COVID-19 vaccine. Sample: peripheral blood, taken 28 days after the second AZD1222 dose. CDR3 residues: CASSLSGTGSYEQYF. The CDR3 nucleotides read TGTGCCAGCAGTTTATCGGGGACAGGGTCCTACGAGCAGTACTTC.